A selection of T cell receptor beta chains follows, all from one sample in a study of T cells after posttransplantation cyclophosphamide. Sequencing used immunoSEQ multiplex PCR; TCRdb keeps in-frame clones, though not all of them. This sample carries about 18,000 clones, roughly 80% of them seen once, and the ten largest clones take roughly a third. The input for sequencing was CD8+ T cells sorted from PBMCs, taken roughly 1,900 days after a stem cell transplant with posttransplant cyclophosphamide. Receptors originate from a female patient in her forties or fifties who received an allogeneic stem cell transplant from a related donor, was CMV-positive, and had no GVHD. Some T cells could come from the graft donor. Both conserved end residues are part of each CDR3. A D gene is named only where the DNA matches it firmly. Clone size is stated in some rows and not others, as once, few, many or a class when expanded.

V,size,J,D,CDR3,DNA
TRBV19,.,TRBJ1-2,.,CASSPQGTIYGYTF,TGTGCCAGTAGTCCCCAGGGTACGATCTATGGCTACACCTTC
TRBV6-5,few,TRBJ2-2,.,CASSPQFGELFF,TGTGCCAGCAGTCCCCAGTTTGGGGAGCTGTTTTTT
TRBV28,.,TRBJ1-4,.,CASSLDEGGSNEKLFF,TGTGCCAGCAGTTTAGATGAGGGGGGGAGTAATGAAAAACTGTTTTTT
TRBV9,.,TRBJ1-4,TRBD1,CASSVQGTANEKLFF,TGTGCCAGCAGCGTTCAAGGGACAGCGAATGAAAAACTGTTTTTT
TRBV4-3,.,TRBJ2-7,TRBD1,CASSPGTGAYEQYF,TGCGCCAGCAGCCCGGGGACAGGGGCCTACGAGCAGTACTTC
TRBV9,.,TRBJ2-7,TRBD1,CASSDTGGLYEQYF,TGTGCCAGCTCAGATACAGGGGGCCTATACGAGCAGTACTTC
TRBV11-1,.,TRBJ2-3,.,CASSLARYTGDTQYF,TGTGCCAGCAGCTTAGCGCGGTATACAGGGGATACGCAGTATTTT
TRBV5-1,once,TRBJ1-4,.,CASSGPGTQEKLFF,TGCGCCAGCAGCGGACCCGGGACACAGGAAAAACTGTTTTTT
TRBV6-5,.,TRBJ1-5,TRBD1,CASNPTGGSNQPQHF,TGTGCCAGCAACCCGACAGGGGGTAGCAATCAGCCCCAGCATTTT
TRBV7-2,.,TRBJ2-7,.,CASSFIQGYYEQYF,TGTGCCAGCAGCTTTATTCAGGGGTACTACGAGCAGTACTTC
TRBV5-4,few,TRBJ2-7,.,CASSLDWEGQGNGEQYF,TGTGCCAGCAGCTTGGACTGGGAGGGTCAGGGGAATGGGGAGCAGTACTTC
TRBV9,.,TRBJ1-2,TRBD1,CASSPYDRGLNYGYTF,TGTGCCAGCAGCCCTTACGACAGGGGGCTTAACTATGGCTACACCTTC
TRBV6-5,.,TRBJ1-2,.,CASSYLSGSSNYGYTF,TGTGCCAGCAGTTATCTATCCGGGTCTTCTAACTATGGCTACACCTTC
TRBV5-6,.,TRBJ1-2,TRBD1,CASSWGTAPNINF,TGTGCCAGCAGCTGGGGGACAGCCCCCAACATTAACTTC
TRBV11-2,.,TRBJ2-7,TRBD1,CASSTGHRGLAYEQYF,TGTGCCAGCAGCACCGGACACAGGGGGCTCGCCTACGAGCAGTACTTC
TRBV9,few,TRBJ2-7,TRBD1,CASSVGTGAYEQYF,TGTGCCAGCAGCGTAGGGACAGGGGCCTACGAGCAGTACTTC
TRBV10-1,.,TRBJ2-5,TRBD1,CASLKQGAICETQYF,TGCGCCAGCCTTAAACAGGGGGCGATTTGTGAGACCCAGTACTTC
TRBV6-5,once,TRBJ2-1,.,CASSSPTRGAYNEQFF,TGTGCCAGCAGTTCACCGACCCGCGGGGCCTACAATGAGCAGTTCTTC
TRBV27,.,TRBJ2-1,.,CASSFSSSYNEQFF,TGTGCCAGCAGTTTCTCCAGCTCCTACAATGAGCAGTTCTTC
TRBV11-2,.,TRBJ1-1,.,CASSLGPTVTNTEAFF,TGTGCCAGCAGCTTAGGCCCGACAGTCACTAACACTGAAGCTTTCTTT
TRBV19,few,TRBJ1-6,.,CASSIVDQGDSPLHF,TGTGCCAGTAGTATAGTCGATCAGGGTGATTCACCCCTCCACTTT
TRBV9,.,TRBJ2-3,.,CASTRGLTDTQYF,TGTGCCAGCACCCGCGGTCTCACAGATACGCAGTATTTT